The clone carrying this TCR beta chain was counted once. Its specificity is not known. TCRdb reprocessed the 5' RACE reads via MiXCR and lists one record per CDR3 protein. The sample holds over 500,000 distinct CDR3 sequences, approximately 15% seen once. This record belongs to a study of T-cell memory formation after mild COVID-19. V shed 4 bases and J shed 4 bases, with 16 bases lying between them. This CDR3 region has 15 residues. Germline lookup yields CDR1 MGHRA and CDR2 YSYEKL. Study-wide results and caveats: CD4/CD8 balance characterized clones contracting day 15 to 85, and CD4+ skew characterized later expanders. Shrinking CD4+ clones resided mostly in CM and EM, and CD8+ ones in EMRA.

This chain joins TRBV4-1 and TRBJ1-1; possible D gene TRBD1, 6 bases. Sample: PBMCs or a T cell subset sorted from them (not recorded which). The source of this sequence is an adult woman who had mild COVID-19 (a few samples of this study predate the infection). Cell type and time point are not known. The CDR3 DNA sequence: TGCGCCAGCAGCCGCCGACAGGATGAAGGCACTGAAGCTTTCTTT. This gives the protein CASSRRQDEGTEAFF.